What follows are 8 T cell receptor beta chains derived from one specimen sequenced in a study of OX40 agonist ivuxolimab in advanced cancers. Produced via immunoSEQ multiplex PCR; TCRdb's table is partial and in-frame only. The sample includes about 16,000 clones, about 86% of them seen just once. Source: CD4+ or CD8+ T cells sorted from blood, taken in a trial of the OX40 agonist ivuxolimab. The receptors derive from an adult with an advanced solid tumor such as melanoma, head and neck, liver or kidney cancer.

DNA for the CDR3: TGTGCCAGCAGCCCACGAACGACAGGATTAGACTATGGCTACACCTTC. This codes for CASSPRTTGLDYGYTF. The V and J genes are TRBV7-8 and TRBJ1-2; D may be TRBD1 (6 bases). V was shortened by 5 bases and J by 3 bases, with 19 bases between the two germline ends. CDR1 SGHVS and CDR2 FQNEAQ come from the germline V gene. The CDR3 contains 16 residues.

The chain carries TRBV4-1 and TRBJ2-1, with 14 bases fitting TRBD2. The CDR3 spans 18 residues. V shed 4 bases, J shed 9 bases, and the junction held 14 bases outside the gene matches. Germline assignment: CDR1 MGHRA and CDR2 YSYEKL. The chain's CDR3 is CASSLLMGLAGVGSEQFF. For the CDR3, the DNA is TGCGCCAGCAGCCTTTTGATGGGACTAGCGGGAGTAGGAAGTGAGCAGTTCTTC.

CDR3 DNA sequence: TGTGCCAGCTCTGGGGCCAACGTCCTGACTTTC. Protein: CASSGANVLTF. The chain links TRBV6-5 to TRBJ2-6, with D unresolved. Germline values: CDR1 MNHEY, CDR2 SVGAGI. This CDR3 contains 11 residues. The V end was cut by 8 bases, the J end by 1 base, with 0 bases between.

The V and J genes are TRBV5-1 and TRBJ1-1; TRBD1 agrees at 7 bases. This CDR3 has 14 residues. V trimming: 1 base; J trimming: 7 bases; junction bases outside the gene matches: 7. The V gene's germline CDR1 is SGHRS and CDR2 YFSETQ. CDR3 protein: CASSLRDWTGEAFF. The CDR3 DNA sequence: TGCGCCAGCAGCTTGAGAGATTGGACAGGTGAAGCTTTCTTT.

This clone was seen more than once but under ten times. The CDR3 is CASSIVGNYGYTF. CDR3 nucleotide sequence: TGTGCCAGTAGTATAGTGGGAAACTATGGCTACACCTTC. The chain combines TRBV19 with TRBJ1-2; D uncertain. Per the germline V gene, CDR1 is LNHDA and CDR2 is SQIVND (reference sequence). Trimming pared 1 base from V and 2 bases from J, leaving 5 bases between. The CDR3 runs 13 residues.

This chain links TRBV14 with TRBJ2-2, with 8 bases identical to TRBD2. Looked up from germline, CDR1 is SGHDN and CDR2 is FVKESK. The trim removed 4 bases at V and 4 bases at J, leaving 5 bases unmatched. The CDR3 extends over 15 amino acids. CDR3 DNA: TGTGCCAGCAGCCTAATAGCGGGACCCACCGGGGAGCTGTTTTTT. This translates into CASSLIAGPTGELFF. Full variable domain (rest looked up from reference TRBV14 and TRBJ2-2): EAGVTQFPSHSVIEKGQTVTLRCDPISGHDNLYWYRRVMGKEIKFLLHFVKESKQDESGMPNNRFLAERTGGTYSTLKVQPAELEDSGVYFCASSLIAGPTGELFFGEGSRLTVL.

This clone was observed a single time. The chain joins TRBV5-1 to TRBJ2-1, with D perhaps TRBD1 (5 bases). The CDR3 length is 14 residues. Germline CDR1 and CDR2: SGHRS and YFSETQ. V lost 0 bases and J 8 bases, leaving 12 bases between the germline ends. The CDR3 sequence: CASSLAGPSYEQFF. The CDR3 bases are TGCGCCAGCAGCTTGGCAGGGCCCTCCTATGAGCAGTTCTTC.

The chain is built from TRBV11-1 and TRBJ2-2; unclear D gene. The CDR3 has 14 amino acids. Germline values: CDR1 SGHAT, CDR2 FQDESV (reference sequence). Trimming pared 2 bases from V and 3 bases from J, leaving 7 bases between. CDR3 amino acids: CASSLNSDTGELFF. The CDR3 nucleotides read TGTGCCAGCAGCTTAAACAGCGACACCGGGGAGCTGTTTTTT.